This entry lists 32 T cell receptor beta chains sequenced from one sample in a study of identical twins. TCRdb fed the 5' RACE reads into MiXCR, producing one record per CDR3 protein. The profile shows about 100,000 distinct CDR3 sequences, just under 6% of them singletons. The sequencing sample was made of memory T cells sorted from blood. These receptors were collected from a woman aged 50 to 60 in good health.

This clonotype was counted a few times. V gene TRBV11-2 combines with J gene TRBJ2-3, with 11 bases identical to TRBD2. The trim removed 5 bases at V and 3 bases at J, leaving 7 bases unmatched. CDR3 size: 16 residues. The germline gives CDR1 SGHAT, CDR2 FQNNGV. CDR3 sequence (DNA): TGTGCCAGCAGCCCCAGACTAGCGGGATGGACAGATACGCAGTATTTT. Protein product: CASSPRLAGWTDTQYF.

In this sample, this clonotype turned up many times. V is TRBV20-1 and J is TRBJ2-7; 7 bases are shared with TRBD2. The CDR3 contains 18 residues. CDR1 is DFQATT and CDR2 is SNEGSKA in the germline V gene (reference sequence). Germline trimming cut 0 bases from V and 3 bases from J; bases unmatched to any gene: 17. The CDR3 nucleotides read TGCAGTGCTAGAGATGTGAGGGGAGGGGCAGCGGGAAACTACGAGCAGTACGTC. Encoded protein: CSARDVRGGAAGNYEQYV.

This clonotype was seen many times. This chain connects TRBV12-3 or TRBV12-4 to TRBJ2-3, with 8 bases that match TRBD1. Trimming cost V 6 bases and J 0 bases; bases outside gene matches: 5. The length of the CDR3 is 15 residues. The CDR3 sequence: CASSEQGESTDTQYF. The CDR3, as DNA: TGTGCCAGCAGCGAACAGGGGGAGAGCACAGATACGCAGTATTTT.

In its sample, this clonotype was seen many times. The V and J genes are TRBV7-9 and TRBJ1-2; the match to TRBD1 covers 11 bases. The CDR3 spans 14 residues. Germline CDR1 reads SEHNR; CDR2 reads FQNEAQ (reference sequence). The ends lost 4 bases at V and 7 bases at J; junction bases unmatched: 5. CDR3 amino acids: CASSYGQGASGYTF. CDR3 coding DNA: TGTGCCAGCAGCTACGGACAGGGGGCTTCTGGCTACACCTTC.

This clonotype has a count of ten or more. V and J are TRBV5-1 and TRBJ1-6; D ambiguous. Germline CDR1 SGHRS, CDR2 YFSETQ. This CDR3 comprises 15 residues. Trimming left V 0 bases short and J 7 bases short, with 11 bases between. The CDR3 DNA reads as TGCGCCAGCAGCTTGGTTGGGCAGCCCAATTCACCCCTCCACTTT. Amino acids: CASSLVGQPNSPLHF.

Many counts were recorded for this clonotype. CDR3 sequence (DNA): TGCGCCAGCAGCCAAGATGCCTCAAAGGGTGAAAAACTGTTTTTT. This translates into CASSQDASKGEKLFF. The chain joins TRBV4-1 to TRBJ1-4, with unresolved D. V lost 0 bases and J 7 bases, leaving 12 bases between the germline ends. Germline V gene sequence: CDR1 MGHRA, CDR2 YSYEKL. This CDR3 has 15 residues.

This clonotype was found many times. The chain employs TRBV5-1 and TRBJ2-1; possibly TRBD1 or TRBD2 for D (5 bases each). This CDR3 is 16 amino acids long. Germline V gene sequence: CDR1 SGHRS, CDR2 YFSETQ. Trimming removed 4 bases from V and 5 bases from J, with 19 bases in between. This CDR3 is CASSPRWAGRDNEQFF. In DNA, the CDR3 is TGCGCCAGCAGCCCTCGGTGGGCGGGCAGGGACAATGAGCAGTTCTTC.

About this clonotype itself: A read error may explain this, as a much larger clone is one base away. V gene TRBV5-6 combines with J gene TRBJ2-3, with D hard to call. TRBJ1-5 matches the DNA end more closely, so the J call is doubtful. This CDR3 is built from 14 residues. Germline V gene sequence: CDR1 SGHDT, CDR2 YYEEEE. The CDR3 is CASSSVAAALTQHF. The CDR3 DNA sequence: TGTGCCAGCAGCAGTGTGGCGGCCGCTCTTACGCAGCATTTT.

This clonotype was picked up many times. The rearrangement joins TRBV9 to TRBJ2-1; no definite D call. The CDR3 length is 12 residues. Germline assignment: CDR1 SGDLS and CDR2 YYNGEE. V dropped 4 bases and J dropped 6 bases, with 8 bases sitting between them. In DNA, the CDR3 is TGTGCCAGCAGCCCACCCACCAATGAGCAGTTCTTC. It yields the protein CASSPPTNEQFF.

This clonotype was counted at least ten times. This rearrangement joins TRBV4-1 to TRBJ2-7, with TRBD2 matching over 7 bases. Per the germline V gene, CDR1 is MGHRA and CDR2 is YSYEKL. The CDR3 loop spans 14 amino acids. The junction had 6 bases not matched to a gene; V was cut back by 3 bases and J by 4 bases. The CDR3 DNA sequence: TGCGCCAGCAGCCAGCGGGGGAAGGGGTACGAGCAGTACTTC. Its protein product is CASSQRGKGYEQYF.

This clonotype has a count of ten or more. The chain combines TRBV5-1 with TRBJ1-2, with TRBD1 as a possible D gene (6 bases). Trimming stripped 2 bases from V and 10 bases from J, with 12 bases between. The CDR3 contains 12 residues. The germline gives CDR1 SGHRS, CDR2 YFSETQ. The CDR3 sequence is CASSFEGTFYTF. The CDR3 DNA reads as TGCGCCAGCAGCTTTGAGGGGACATTCTACACCTTC.

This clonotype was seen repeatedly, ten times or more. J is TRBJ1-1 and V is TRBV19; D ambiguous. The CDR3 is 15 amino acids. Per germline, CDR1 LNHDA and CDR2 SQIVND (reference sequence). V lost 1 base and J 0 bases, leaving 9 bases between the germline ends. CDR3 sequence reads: CASSIGRAMNTEAFF. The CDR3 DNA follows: TGTGCCAGTAGTATAGGAAGGGCCATGAACACTGAAGCTTTCTTT. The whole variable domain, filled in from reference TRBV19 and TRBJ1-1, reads DGGITQSPKYLFRKEGQNVTLSCEQNLNHDAMYWYRQDPGQGLRLIYYSQIVNDFQKGDIAEGYSVSREKKESFPLTVTSAQKNPTAFYLCASSIGRAMNTEAFFGQGTRLTVV.

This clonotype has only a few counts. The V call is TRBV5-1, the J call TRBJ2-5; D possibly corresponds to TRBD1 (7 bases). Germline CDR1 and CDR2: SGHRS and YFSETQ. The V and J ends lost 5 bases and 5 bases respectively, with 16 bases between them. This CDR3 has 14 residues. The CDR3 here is CASSPQTGRETQYF. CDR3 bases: TGCGCCAGCAGTCCGCAGACAGGGAGGGAGACCCAGTACTTC.

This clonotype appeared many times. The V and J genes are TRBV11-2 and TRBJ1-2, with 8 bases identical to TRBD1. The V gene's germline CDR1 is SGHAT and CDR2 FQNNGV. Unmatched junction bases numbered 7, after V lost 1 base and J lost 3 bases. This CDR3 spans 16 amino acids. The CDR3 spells CASSLVARTGHYGYTF. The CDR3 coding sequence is TGTGCCAGCAGCTTAGTAGCAAGGACAGGGCACTATGGCTACACCTTC.

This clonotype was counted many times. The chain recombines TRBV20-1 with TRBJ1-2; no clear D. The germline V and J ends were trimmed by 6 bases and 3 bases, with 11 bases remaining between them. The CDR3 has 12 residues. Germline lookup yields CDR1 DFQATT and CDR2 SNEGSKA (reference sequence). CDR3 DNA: TGCAGTGCGACCGGTTCTTACTATGGCTACACCTTC. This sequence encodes CSATGSYYGYTF.

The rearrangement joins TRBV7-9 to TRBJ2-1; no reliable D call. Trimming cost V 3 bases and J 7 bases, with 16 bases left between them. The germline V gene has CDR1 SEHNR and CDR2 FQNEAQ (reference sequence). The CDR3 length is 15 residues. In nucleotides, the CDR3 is TGTGCCAGCAGCTTTACCGTAGGAACACGTAATGAGCAGTTCTTC. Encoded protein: CASSFTVGTRNEQFF.

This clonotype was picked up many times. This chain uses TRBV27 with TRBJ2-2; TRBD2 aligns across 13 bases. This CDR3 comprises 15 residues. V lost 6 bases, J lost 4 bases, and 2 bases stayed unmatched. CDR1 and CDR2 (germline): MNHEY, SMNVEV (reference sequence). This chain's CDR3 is CASRGLAGVTGELFF. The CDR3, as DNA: TGTGCCAGCAGAGGACTAGCGGGGGTCACCGGGGAGCTGTTTTTT.

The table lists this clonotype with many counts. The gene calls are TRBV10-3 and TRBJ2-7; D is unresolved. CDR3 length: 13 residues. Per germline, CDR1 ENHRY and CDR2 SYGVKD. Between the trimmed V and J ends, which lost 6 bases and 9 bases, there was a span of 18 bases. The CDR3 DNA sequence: TGTGCCATCAGGACCCCAGAATCGGATACGCAGTACTTC. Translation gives CAIRTPESDTQYF.

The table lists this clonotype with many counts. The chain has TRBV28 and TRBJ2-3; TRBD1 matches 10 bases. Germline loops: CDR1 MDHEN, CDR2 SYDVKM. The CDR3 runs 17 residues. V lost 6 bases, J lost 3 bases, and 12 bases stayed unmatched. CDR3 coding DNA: TGTGCCAGCAGCTACGGGACAGGGGCCAGGGGTACAGATACGCAGTATTTT. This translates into CASSYGTGARGTDTQYF.

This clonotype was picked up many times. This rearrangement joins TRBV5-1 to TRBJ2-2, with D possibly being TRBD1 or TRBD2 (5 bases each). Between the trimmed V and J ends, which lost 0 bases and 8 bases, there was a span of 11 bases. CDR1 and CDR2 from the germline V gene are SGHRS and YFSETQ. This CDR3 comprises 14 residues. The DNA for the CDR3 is TGCGCCAGCAGCTTGGTCGGGGACCCGGGGGAGCTGTTTTTT. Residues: CASSLVGDPGELFF.

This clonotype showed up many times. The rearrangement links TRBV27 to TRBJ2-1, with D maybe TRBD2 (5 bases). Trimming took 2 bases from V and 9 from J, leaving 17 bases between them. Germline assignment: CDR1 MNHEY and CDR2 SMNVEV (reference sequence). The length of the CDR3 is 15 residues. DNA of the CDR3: TGTGCCAGCAGTTTAAGAGCCCATACTAGTAGTGAGCAGTTCTTC. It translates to CASSLRAHTSSEQFF.

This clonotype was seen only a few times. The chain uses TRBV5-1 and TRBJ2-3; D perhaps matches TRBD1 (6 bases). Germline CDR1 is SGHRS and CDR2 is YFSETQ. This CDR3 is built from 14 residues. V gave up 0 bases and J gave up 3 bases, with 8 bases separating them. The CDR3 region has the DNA TGCGCCAGCAGCTTGGAGGGGACAACAGATACGCAGTATTTT. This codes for CASSLEGTTDTQYF. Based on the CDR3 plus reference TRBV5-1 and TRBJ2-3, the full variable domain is KAGVTQTPRYLIKTRGQQVTLSCSPISGHRSVSWYQQTPGQGLQFLFEYFSETQRNKGNFPGRFSGRQFSNSRSEMNVSTLELGDSALYLCASSLEGTTDTQYFGPGTRLTVL.

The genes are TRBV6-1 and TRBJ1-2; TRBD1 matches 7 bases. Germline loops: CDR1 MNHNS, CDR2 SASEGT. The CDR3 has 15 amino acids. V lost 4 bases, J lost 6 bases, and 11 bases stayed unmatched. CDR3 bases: TGTGCCAGCAGTGTAGGGGACAGTATAGCCCATGGCTACACCTTC. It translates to CASSVGDSIAHGYTF.

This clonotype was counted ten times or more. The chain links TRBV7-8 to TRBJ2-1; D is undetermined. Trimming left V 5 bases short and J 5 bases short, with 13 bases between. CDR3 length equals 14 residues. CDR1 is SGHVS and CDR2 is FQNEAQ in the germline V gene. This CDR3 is CASSTLLIDNEQFF. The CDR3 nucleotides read TGTGCCAGCAGCACTCTTCTCATCGACAATGAGCAGTTCTTC.

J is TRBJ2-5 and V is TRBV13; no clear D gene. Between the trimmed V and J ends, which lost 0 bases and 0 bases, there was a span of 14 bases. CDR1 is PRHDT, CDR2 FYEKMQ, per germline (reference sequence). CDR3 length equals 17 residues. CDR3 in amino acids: CASSLGLGSNYQETQYF. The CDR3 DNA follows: TGTGCCAGCAGCTTAGGCCTCGGCAGTAATTACCAAGAGACCCAGTACTTC.

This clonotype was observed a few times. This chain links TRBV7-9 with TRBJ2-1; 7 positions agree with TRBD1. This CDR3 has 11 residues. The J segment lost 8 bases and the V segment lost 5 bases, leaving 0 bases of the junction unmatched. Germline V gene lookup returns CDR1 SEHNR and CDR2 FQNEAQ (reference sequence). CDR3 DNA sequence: TGTGCCAGCAGCGGACAGGATGAGCAGTTCTTC. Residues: CASSGQDEQFF.

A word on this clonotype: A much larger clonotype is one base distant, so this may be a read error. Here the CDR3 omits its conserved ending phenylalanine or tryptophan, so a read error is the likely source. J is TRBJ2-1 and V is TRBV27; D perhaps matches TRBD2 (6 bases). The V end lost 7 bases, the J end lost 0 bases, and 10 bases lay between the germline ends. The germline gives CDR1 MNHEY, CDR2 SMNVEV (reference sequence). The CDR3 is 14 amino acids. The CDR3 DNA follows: TGTGCCAGCAAGGAGCGGGCCTCCTACAATGAGCAGTTCTAC. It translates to CASKERASYNEQFY.

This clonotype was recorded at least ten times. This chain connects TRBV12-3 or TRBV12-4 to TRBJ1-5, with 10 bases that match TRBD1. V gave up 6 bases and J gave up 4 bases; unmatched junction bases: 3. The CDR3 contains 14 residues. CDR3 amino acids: CASRPGQGNQPQHF. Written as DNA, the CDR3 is TGTGCCAGCAGACCGGGACAGGGGAATCAGCCCCAGCATTTT.

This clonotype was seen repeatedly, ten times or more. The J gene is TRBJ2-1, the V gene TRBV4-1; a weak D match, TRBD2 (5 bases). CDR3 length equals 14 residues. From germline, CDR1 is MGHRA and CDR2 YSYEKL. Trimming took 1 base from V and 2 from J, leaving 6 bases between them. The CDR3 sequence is CASSQGTPYNEQFF. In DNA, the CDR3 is TGCGCCAGCAGCCAAGGGACTCCCTACAATGAGCAGTTCTTC.

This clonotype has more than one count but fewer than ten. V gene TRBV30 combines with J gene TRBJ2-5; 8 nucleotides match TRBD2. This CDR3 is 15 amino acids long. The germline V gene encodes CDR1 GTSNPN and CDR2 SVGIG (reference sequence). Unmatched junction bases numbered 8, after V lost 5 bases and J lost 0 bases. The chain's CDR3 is CAWVRSGSYQETQYF. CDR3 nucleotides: TGTGCCTGGGTACGGAGCGGGAGTTACCAAGAGACCCAGTACTTC.

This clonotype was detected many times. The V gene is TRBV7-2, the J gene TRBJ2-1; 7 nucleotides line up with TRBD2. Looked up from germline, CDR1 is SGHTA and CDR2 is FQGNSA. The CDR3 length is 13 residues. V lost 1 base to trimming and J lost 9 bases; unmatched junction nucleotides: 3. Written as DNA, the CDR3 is TGTGCCAGCAGCTTAGGTAGGGAGGGTGAGCAGTTCTTC. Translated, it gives CASSLGREGEQFF.

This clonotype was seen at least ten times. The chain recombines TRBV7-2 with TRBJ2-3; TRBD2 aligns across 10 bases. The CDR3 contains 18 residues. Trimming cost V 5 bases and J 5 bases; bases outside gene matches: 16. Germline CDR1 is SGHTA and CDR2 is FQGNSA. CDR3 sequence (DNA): TGTGCCAGCAGCGTATGGACTAGCGGCCTAGGAGGAAAAGATACGCAGTATTTT. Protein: CASSVWTSGLGGKDTQYF.